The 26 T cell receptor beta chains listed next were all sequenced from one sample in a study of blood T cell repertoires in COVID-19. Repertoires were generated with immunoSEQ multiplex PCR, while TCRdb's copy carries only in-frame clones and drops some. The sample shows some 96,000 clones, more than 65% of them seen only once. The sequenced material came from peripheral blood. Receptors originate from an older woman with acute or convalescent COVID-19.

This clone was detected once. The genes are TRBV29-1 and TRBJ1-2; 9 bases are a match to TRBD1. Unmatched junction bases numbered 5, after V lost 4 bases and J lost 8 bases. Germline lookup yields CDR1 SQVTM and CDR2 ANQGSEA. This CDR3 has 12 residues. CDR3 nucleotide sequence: TGCAGCGTTGGGGACAGGGCTGGAGGCTACACCTTC. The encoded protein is CSVGDRAGGYTF.

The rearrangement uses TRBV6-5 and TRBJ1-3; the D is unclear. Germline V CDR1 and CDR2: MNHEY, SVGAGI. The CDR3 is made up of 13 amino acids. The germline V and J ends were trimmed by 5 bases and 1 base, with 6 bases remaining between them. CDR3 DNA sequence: TGTGCCAGCAGTCGGTCGTCTGGAAACACCATATATTTT. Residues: CASSRSSGNTIYF.

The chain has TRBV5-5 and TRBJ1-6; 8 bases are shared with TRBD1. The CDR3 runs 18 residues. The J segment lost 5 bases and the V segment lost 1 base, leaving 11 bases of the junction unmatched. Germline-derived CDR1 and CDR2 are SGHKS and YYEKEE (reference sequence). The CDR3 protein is CASSLMQGAKGHNSPLHF. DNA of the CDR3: TGTGCCAGCAGCTTGATGCAGGGGGCAAAGGGGCATAATTCACCCCTCCACTTT.

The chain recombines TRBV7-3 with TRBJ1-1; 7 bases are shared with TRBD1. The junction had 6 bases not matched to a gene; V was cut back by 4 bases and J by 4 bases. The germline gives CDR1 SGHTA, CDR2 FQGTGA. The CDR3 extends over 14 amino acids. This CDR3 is CASSSTGSSTEAFF. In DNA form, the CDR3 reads TGTGCCAGCAGCTCGACAGGGAGCAGCACTGAAGCTTTCTTT.

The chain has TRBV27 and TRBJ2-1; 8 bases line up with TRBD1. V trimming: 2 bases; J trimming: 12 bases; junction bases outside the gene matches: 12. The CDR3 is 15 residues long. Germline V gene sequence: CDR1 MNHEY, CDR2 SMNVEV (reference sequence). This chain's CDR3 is CASSLTMTGAGGQFF. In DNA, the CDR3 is TGTGCCAGCAGTTTAACGATGACAGGGGCAGGGGGGCAGTTCTTC.

The CDR3 region is CASGLATAFNYGYTF. CDR3 nucleotide sequence: TGTGCTAGTGGTTTGGCAACAGCCTTTAACTATGGCTACACCTTC. V and J are TRBV12-5 and TRBJ1-2; D gene uncertain. The CDR3 consists of 15 residues. With 1 base removed from V and 1 base from J, the gap between germline ends came to 10 bases. Germline V lookup: CDR1 LGHNT, CDR2 FRNRAP. The full variable domain, rest sourced from reference TRBV12-5 and TRBJ1-2, is DARVTQTPRHKVTEMGQEVTMRCQPILGHNTVFWYRQTMMQGLELLAYFRNRAPLDDSGMPKDRFSAEMPDATLATLKIQPSEPRDSAVYFCASGLATAFNYGYTFGSGTRLTVV.

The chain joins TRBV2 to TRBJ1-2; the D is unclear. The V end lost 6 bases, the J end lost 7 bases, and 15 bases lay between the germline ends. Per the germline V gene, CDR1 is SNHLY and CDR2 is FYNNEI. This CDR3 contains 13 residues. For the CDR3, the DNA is TGTGCCAGCAGCCTTGAGGGATTCGCTGGCTACACCTTC. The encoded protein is CASSLEGFAGYTF. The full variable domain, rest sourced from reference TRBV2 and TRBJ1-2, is EPEVTQTPSHQVTQMGQEVILRCVPISNHLYFYWYRQILGQKVEFLVSFYNNEISEKSEIFDDQFSVERPDGSNFTLKIRSTKLEDSAMYFCASSLEGFAGYTFGSGTRLTVV.

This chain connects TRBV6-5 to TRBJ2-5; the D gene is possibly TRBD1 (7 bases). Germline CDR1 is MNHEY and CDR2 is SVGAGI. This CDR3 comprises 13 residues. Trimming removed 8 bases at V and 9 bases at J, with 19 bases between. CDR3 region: CASHPEGAGAQYF. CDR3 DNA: TGTGCCAGCCATCCGGAGGGGGCTGGGGCCCAGTACTTC.

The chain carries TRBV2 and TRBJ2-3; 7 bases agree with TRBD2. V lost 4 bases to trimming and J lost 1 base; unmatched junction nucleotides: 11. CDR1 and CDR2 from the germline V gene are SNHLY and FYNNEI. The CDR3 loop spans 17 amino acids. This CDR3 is CASSGSHGGGGTDTQYF. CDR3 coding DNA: TGTGCCAGCAGTGGATCCCATGGGGGGGGTGGCACAGATACGCAGTATTTT.

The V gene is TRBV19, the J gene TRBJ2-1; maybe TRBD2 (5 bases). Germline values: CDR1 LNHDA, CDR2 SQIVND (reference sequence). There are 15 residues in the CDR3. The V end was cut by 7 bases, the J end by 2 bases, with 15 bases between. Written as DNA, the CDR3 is TGTGCCAGTACCGTGGCTAGCCAAGCCTACAATGAGCAGTTCTTC. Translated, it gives CASTVASQAYNEQFF.

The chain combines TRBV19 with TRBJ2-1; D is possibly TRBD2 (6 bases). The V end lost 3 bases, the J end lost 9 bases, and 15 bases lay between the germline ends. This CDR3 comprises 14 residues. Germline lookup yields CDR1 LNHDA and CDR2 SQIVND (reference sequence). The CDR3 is CASSMNPGLTEQFF. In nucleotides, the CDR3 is TGTGCCAGTAGTATGAATCCGGGACTGACTGAGCAGTTCTTC.

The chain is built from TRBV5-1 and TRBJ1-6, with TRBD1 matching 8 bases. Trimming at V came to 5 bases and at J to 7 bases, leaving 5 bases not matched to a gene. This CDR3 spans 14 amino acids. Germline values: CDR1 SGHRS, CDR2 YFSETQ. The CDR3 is CASSPTGDNSPLHF. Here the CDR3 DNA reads TGCGCCAGCAGTCCGACAGGGGACAATTCACCCCTCCACTTT.

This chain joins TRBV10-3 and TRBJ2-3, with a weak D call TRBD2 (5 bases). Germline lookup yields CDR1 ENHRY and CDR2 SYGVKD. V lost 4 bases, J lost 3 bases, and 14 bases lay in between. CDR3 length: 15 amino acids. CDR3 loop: CAISVGGDGTDTQYF. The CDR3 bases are TGTGCCATCAGTGTAGGAGGTGATGGGACAGATACGCAGTATTTT.

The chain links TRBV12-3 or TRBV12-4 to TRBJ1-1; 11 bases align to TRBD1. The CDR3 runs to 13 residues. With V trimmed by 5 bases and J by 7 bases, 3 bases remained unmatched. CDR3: CASSPGTGGEAFF. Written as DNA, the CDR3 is TGTGCCAGCAGTCCGGGGACAGGGGGTGAAGCTTTCTTT.

CDR3 in amino acids: CASSFQGTNTEAFF. The CDR3 nucleotides read TGTGCCAGCAGCTTTCAGGGGACGAACACTGAAGCTTTCTTT. This rearrangement joins TRBV7-3 to TRBJ1-1; a weak D match, TRBD1 (6 bases). The germline V gene encodes CDR1 SGHTA and CDR2 FQGTGA. Trimming took off 3 bases at V and 1 base at J, with 9 bases between the two ends. The CDR3 extends over 14 amino acids.

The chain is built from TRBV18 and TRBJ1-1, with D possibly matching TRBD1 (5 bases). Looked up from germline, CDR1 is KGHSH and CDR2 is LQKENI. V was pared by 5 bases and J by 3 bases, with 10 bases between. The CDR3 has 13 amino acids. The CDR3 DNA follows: TGTGCCAGCTCAGGAGGGGAGGACACTGAAGCTTTCTTT. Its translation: CASSGGEDTEAFF.

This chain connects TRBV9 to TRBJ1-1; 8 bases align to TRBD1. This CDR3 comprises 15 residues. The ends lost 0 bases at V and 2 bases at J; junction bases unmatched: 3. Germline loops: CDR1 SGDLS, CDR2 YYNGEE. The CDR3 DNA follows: TGTGCCAGCAGCGTAGGGACAGGGTTAAACACTGAAGCTTTCTTT. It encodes CASSVGTGLNTEAFF.

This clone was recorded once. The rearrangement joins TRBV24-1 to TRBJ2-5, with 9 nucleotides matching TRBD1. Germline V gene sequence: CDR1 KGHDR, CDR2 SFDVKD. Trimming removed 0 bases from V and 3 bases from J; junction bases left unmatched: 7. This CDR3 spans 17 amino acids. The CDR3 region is CATSDLQGQGGEETQYF. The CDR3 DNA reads TGTGCCACCAGTGATTTGCAGGGACAGGGAGGTGAAGAGACCCAGTACTTC.

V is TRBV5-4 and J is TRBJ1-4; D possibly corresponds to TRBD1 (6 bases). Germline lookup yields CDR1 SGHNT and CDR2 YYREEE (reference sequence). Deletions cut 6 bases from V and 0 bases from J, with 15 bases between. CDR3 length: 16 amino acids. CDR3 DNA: TGTGCCAGCAAAGGGGACAAAGGGGCAACTAATGAAAAACTGTTTTTT. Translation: CASKGDKGATNEKLFF.

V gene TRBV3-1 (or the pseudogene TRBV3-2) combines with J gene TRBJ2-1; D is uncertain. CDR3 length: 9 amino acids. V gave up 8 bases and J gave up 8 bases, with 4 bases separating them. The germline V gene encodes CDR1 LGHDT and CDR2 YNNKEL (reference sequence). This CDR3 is CASRDEQFF. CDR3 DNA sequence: TGTGCCAGCCGCGATGAGCAGTTCTTC.

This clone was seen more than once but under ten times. In nucleotides, the CDR3 is TGTGCCAGCAGTTTCAACAGGGTGAACACTGAAGCTTTCTTT. Its protein is CASSFNRVNTEAFF. This sequence joins TRBV27 and TRBJ1-1, with D possibly matching TRBD1 (6 bases). This CDR3 comprises 14 residues. The V gene lost 3 bases and the J gene lost 0 bases, with 8 bases spanning the gap. Germline assignment: CDR1 MNHEY and CDR2 SMNVEV (reference sequence).

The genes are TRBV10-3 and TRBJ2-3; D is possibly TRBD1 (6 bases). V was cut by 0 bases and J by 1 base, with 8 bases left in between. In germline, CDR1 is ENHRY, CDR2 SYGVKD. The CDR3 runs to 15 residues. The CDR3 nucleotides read TGTGCCATCAGTGAGTCGAGGACAGGCACAGATACGCAGTATTTT. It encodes CAISESRTGTDTQYF.

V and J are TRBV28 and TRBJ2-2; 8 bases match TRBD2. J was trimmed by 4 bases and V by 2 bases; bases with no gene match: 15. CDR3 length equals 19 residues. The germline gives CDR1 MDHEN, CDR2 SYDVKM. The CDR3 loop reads CASSLGYGRGAAGTGELFF. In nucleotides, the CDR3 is TGTGCCAGCAGTTTAGGGTACGGGCGGGGGGCCGCGGGCACCGGGGAGCTGTTTTTT.

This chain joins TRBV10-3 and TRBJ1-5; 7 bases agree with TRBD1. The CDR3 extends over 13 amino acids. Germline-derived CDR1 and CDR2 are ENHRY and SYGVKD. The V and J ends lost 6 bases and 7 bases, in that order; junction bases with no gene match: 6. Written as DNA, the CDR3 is TGTGCCATCAGCGACAGGGTTGACCAGCCCCAGCATTTT. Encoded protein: CAISDRVDQPQHF.

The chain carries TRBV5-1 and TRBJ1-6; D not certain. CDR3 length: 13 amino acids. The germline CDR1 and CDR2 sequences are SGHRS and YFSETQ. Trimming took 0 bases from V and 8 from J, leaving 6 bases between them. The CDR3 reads CASSLDLDSPLHF. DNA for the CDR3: TGCGCCAGCAGCTTGGACTTGGATTCACCCCTCCACTTT.

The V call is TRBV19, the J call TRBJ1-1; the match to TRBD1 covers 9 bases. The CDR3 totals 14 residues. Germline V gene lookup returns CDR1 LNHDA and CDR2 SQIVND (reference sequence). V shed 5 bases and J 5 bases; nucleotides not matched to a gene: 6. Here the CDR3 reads CASSRTGDETEAFF. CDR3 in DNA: TGTGCCAGTAGTCGGACAGGGGATGAGACTGAAGCTTTCTTT. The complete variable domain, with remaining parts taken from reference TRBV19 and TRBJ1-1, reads DGGITQSPKYLFRKEGQNVTLSCEQNLNHDAMYWYRQDPGQGLRLIYYSQIVNDFQKGDIAEGYSVSREKKESFPLTVTSAQKNPTAFYLCASSRTGDETEAFFGQGTRLTVV.